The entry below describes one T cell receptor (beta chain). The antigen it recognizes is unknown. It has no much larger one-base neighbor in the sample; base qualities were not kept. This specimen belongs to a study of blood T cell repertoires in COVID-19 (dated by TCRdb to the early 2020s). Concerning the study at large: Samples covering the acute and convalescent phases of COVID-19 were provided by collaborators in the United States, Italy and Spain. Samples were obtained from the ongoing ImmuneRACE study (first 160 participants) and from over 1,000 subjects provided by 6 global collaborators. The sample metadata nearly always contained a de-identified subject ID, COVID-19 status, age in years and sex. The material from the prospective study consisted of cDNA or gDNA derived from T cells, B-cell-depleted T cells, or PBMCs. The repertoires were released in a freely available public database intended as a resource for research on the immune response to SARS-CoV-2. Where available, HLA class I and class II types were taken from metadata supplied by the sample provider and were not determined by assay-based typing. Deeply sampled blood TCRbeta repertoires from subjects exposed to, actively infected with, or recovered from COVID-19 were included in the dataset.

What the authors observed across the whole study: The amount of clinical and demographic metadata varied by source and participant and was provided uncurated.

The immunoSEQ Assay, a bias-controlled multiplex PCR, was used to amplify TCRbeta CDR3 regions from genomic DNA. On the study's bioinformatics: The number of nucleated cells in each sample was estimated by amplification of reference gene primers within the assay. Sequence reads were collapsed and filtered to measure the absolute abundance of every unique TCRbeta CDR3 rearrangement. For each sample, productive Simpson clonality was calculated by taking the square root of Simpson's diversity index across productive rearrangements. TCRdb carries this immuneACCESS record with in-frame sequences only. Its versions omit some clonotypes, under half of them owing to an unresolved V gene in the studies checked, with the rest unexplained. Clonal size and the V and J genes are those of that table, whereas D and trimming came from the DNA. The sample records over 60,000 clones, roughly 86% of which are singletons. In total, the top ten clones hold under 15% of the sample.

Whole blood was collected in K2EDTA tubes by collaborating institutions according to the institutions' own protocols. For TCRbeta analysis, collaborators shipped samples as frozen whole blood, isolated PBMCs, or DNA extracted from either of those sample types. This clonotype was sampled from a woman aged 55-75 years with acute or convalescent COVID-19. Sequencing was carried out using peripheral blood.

CDR3 loop: CASSPDRAFGYTF. The sequenced DNA: TGCGCCAGCAGCCCGGACAGGGCTTTTGGCTACACCTTC. The sequence links TRBV5-1 to TRBJ1-2; 8 nucleotides in the junction match TRBD1. V is pruned by 4 bases and J by 7 bases, leaving 6 bases of the junction without a gene match. The germline V gene yields SGHRS for CDR1 and YFSETQ for CDR2. The CDR3 covers 13 residues, taking in both the cysteine and the phenylalanine. Just CDR3 DNA is preserved here, 39 bases in frame from base 1. Full variable domain (CDR3 extended with the reference TRBV5-1 and TRBJ1-2 proteins): KAGVTQTPRYLIKTRGQQVTLSCSPISGHRSVSWYQQTPGQGLQFLFEYFSETQRNKGNFPGRFSGRQFSNSRSEMNVSTLELGDSALYLCASSPDRAFGYTFGSGTRLTVV.